This T cell receptor beta chain is from a study of cytomegalovirus exposure and HLA in healthy donors. The CDR3 has 14 residues. V was shortened by 4 bases and J by 3 bases, with 12 bases between the two germline ends. Germline V gives CDR1 SGHKS, CDR2 YYEKEE (reference sequence). Researchers ran the PCR with 60 Vbeta and 13 Jbeta primers. Sequencing used immunoSEQ multiplex PCR; TCRdb keeps in-frame clones, though not all of them. The data show about 110,000 clones, with 67% seen just once and roughly 8.3% held by the top ten. General study findings and limits: It was approximately 170 TCR beta chains that were listed as cytomegalovirus-associated.

On this clone itself: Its antigen remains unknown.

The sample taken for sequencing was PBMCs. This receptor was taken from a man between 18 and 35 years old in good health and CMV-seropositive. The V call is TRBV5-5, the J call TRBJ2-3, with D possibly being TRBD1 (6 bases). The CDR3: CASSHPQGTDTQYF. The CDR3 DNA is TGTGCCAGCAGCCATCCGCAGGGGACAGATACGCAGTATTTT.